The 22 T cell receptor beta chains reported below all come from one sample, sequenced in a study of blood T cell repertoires in COVID-19. Sequencing was performed with immunoSEQ multiplex PCR; in TCRdb, only in-frame clones are kept and a portion is missing. Here the sample spans about 140,000 clones, roughly three quarters being singletons. Sequenced sample: peripheral blood. These receptors came from an older woman with acute or convalescent COVID-19.

A remark on this clone: Other DNA sequences within the sample encode an identical CDR3. J is TRBJ2-7 and V is TRBV9; 8 bases fit TRBD2. Trimming took 10 bases from V and 6 from J; bases not matched to a gene: 18. The CDR3 runs to 15 residues. CDR1 is SGDLS and CDR2 is YYNGEE in the germline V gene. The CDR3 nucleotides are TGTGCCCGCCGGGGGGGAGGGGCCCGGGGGAGCGAGCAGTACTTC. This gives the protein CARRGGGARGSEQYF.

The rearrangement joins TRBV5-1 to TRBJ2-3; possibly TRBD2 for D (6 bases). Germline CDR1 SGHRS, CDR2 YFSETQ. The CDR3 has 20 amino acids. The V gene lost 4 bases and the J gene lost 2 bases, with 29 bases spanning the gap. CDR3 region: CASSLRSSSGLGGATDTQYF. In DNA, the CDR3 is TGCGCCAGCAGCCTTCGAAGCAGTAGCGGCTTAGGAGGTGCCACAGATACGCAGTATTTT.

The chain links TRBV27 to TRBJ2-2; 8 nucleotides align to TRBD1. The V and J ends lost 6 bases and 0 bases, in that order; junction bases with no gene match: 0. The CDR3 length is 14 residues. Germline assignment: CDR1 MNHEY and CDR2 SMNVEV (reference sequence). The CDR3, as DNA: TGTGCCAGCAGACAGGGGGCGAACACCGGGGAGCTGTTTTTT. This gives the protein CASRQGANTGELFF.

The J gene is TRBJ2-3, the V gene TRBV7-2; D is perhaps TRBD2 (5 bases). CDR3 length: 15 residues. CDR1 SGHTA and CDR2 FQGNSA come from the germline V gene. Trimming took off 4 bases at V and 4 bases at J, with 15 bases between the two ends. CDR3 amino acids: CASSSLGSWADTQYF. CDR3 bases: TGTGCCAGCAGCTCCCTGGGGAGTTGGGCAGATACGCAGTATTTT.

V gene TRBV5-6 combines with J gene TRBJ1-1; a possible D gene is TRBD1 (6 bases). From germline, CDR1 is SGHDT and CDR2 YYEEEE. The CDR3 is 14 residues long. The V end lost 3 bases, the J end lost 0 bases, and 9 bases lay between the germline ends. DNA of the CDR3: TGTGCCAGCAGCTCACAGGGATTGAACACTGAAGCTTTCTTT. Its protein is CASSSQGLNTEAFF. The variable domain in full, with the rest retrieved from reference TRBV5-6 and TRBJ1-1, is DAGVTQSPTHLIKTRGQQVTLRCSPKSGHDTVSWYQQALGQGPQFIFQYYEEEERQRGNFPDRFSGHQFPNYSSELNVNALLLGDSALYLCASSSQGLNTEAFFGQGTRLTVV.

Of note for this clone: Other DNA sequences within the sample encode an identical CDR3. The V gene is TRBV2, the J gene TRBJ2-7; 12 bases align to TRBD2. The V gene's germline CDR1 is SNHLY and CDR2 FYNNEI. The CDR3 sequence is 18 residues long. The V and J ends lost 4 bases and 3 bases, in that order; junction bases with no gene match: 13. CDR3 nucleotides: TGTGCCAGCAGTGTCCCTAGCGGGAGGGTTTTGGAGAGCTACGAGCAGTACTTC. It translates to CASSVPSGRVLESYEQYF.

The rearrangement links TRBV30 to TRBJ2-1; 8 bases align to TRBD1. This CDR3 is built from 14 residues. V was pared by 2 bases and J by 8 bases, with 8 bases of the junction left unmatched. From germline, CDR1 is GTSNPN and CDR2 SVGIG (reference sequence). The CDR3 protein is CAWSIGTGNDEQFF. The CDR3 bases are TGTGCCTGGAGTATAGGGACAGGTAACGATGAGCAGTTCTTC.

The chain is built from TRBV27 and TRBJ2-2; 9 bases are shared with TRBD2. Germline CDR1 and CDR2: MNHEY and SMNVEV (reference sequence). The CDR3 runs to 16 residues. The ends lost 6 bases at V and 5 bases at J; junction bases unmatched: 10. The CDR3 DNA reads as TGTGCCAGCAGCCCCCGGGTAGCGGGAGAAACCGGGGAGCTGTTTTTT. This sequence encodes CASSPRVAGETGELFF.

This clone is a singleton in its sample. V gene TRBV12-5 combines with J gene TRBJ2-1, with D perhaps matching TRBD1 (6 bases). Germline V gene sequence: CDR1 LGHNT, CDR2 FRNRAP. The CDR3 is 15 amino acids. With 7 bases removed from V and 3 bases from J, the gap between germline ends came to 16 bases. CDR3 in DNA: TGTGCTAGTGTCAATGGACAGTCCGTCTACAATGAGCAGTTCTTC. This translates into CASVNGQSVYNEQFF. Full variable domain (outside the CDR3, taken from reference TRBV12-5 and TRBJ2-1): DARVTQTPRHKVTEMGQEVTMRCQPILGHNTVFWYRQTMMQGLELLAYFRNRAPLDDSGMPKDRFSAEMPDATLATLKIQPSEPRDSAVYFCASVNGQSVYNEQFFGPGTRLTVL.

This chain joins TRBV19 and TRBJ1-1; D is unclear. Germline V gene lookup returns CDR1 LNHDA and CDR2 SQIVND (reference sequence). The germline V and J ends were trimmed by 0 bases and 1 base, with 3 bases remaining between them. The CDR3 loop spans 13 amino acids. This CDR3 reads CASSIDKNTEAFF. The DNA of the CDR3 is TGTGCCAGTAGTATAGATAAGAACACTGAAGCTTTCTTT. The full variable domain, completed using reference TRBV19 and TRBJ1-1, is DGGITQSPKYLFRKEGQNVTLSCEQNLNHDAMYWYRQDPGQGLRLIYYSQIVNDFQKGDIAEGYSVSREKKESFPLTVTSAQKNPTAFYLCASSIDKNTEAFFGQGTRLTVV.

The chain carries TRBV4-2 and TRBJ1-5; no clear D. CDR3 length equals 15 residues. Looked up from germline, CDR1 is LGHNA and CDR2 is YNFKEQ. Trimming took 2 bases from V and 3 from J, leaving 11 bases between them. This CDR3 reads CASSQFMGDNQPQHF. The CDR3 nucleotides are TGTGCCAGCAGCCAATTTATGGGAGACAATCAGCCCCAGCATTTT.

On this clone itself: A read error may account for a junction end that differs from germline. V is TRBV19 and J is TRBJ2-1; 12 bases match TRBD1. Germline CDR1 LNHDA, CDR2 SQIVND (reference sequence). The CDR3 covers 15 residues. The chain's CDR3 is CASTKNSGTGGDLLF. CDR3 nucleotides: TGTGCCAGTACCAAGAACTCCGGGACAGGGGGCGACCTCCTCTTC. The full variable domain, in which reference TRBV19 and TRBJ2-1 provide the parts outside the CDR3, is DGGITQSPKYLFRKEGQNVTLSCEQNLNHDAMYWYRQDPGQGLRLIYYSQIVNDFQKGDIAEGYSVSREKKESFPLTVTSAQKNPTAFYLCASTKNSGTGGDLLFGPGTRLTVL.

The V call is TRBV2, the J call TRBJ2-1; TRBD2 is a possible D gene (5 bases). The CDR3 extends over 13 amino acids. V shed 9 bases and J shed 3 bases, with 12 bases lying between them. CDR1 SNHLY and CDR2 FYNNEI come from the germline V gene. CDR3: CASRRNLYNEQFF. CDR3 bases: TGTGCCAGTCGGAGGAACCTCTACAATGAGCAGTTCTTC.

The chain recombines TRBV15 with TRBJ1-5; 7 nucleotides agree with TRBD1. Per germline, CDR1 LNHNV and CDR2 YYDKDF (reference sequence). V trimming: 4 bases; J trimming: 4 bases; junction bases outside the gene matches: 13. The CDR3 has 17 amino acids. The CDR3 bases are TGTGCCACCAGCATCGGAGGGGGCAGGGGAGTTAATCAGCCCCAGCATTTT. Encoded protein: CATSIGGGRGVNQPQHF. Full variable domain (missing parts from reference TRBV15 and TRBJ1-5): DAMVIQNPRYQVTQFGKPVTLSCSQTLNHNVMYWYQQKSSQAPKLLFHYYDKDFNNEADTPDNFQSRRPNTSFCFLDIRSPGLGDTAMYLCATSIGGGRGVNQPQHFGDGTRLSIL.

The genes are TRBV6-5 and TRBJ2-3, with TRBD2 matching 10 bases. Germline CDR1 reads MNHEY; CDR2 reads SVGAGI. The CDR3 runs to 15 residues. J was trimmed by 4 bases and V by 5 bases; bases with no gene match: 6. CDR3 nucleotide sequence: TGTGCCAGCAGTCCGAAGACTAGCGGGCCAGATACGCAGTATTTT. Encoded protein: CASSPKTSGPDTQYF.

This clone was observed a single time. The chain joins TRBV27 to TRBJ1-6, with TRBD1 matching over 8 bases. The CDR3 has 17 amino acids. J gave up 4 bases and V 4 bases, and 9 bases lay outside the gene matches. From germline, CDR1 is MNHEY and CDR2 SMNVEV (reference sequence). CDR3 residues: CASSSRTGHAYNSPLHF. Written as DNA, the CDR3 is TGTGCCAGCAGTTCCCGGACAGGGCACGCTTATAATTCACCCCTCCACTTT.

A few counts support this clone. The J gene is TRBJ2-1, the V gene TRBV29-1, with TRBD2 matching 12 bases. Germline V CDR1 and CDR2: SQVTM, ANQGSEA. V shed 4 bases and J 3 bases; nucleotides not matched to a gene: 10. The CDR3 length is 17 residues. The CDR3, as DNA: TGCAGCGTTGGGGGACTAGCGGGTTCCGGAGGCTACAATGAGCAGTTCTTC. This codes for CSVGGLAGSGGYNEQFF.

V and J are TRBV28 and TRBJ2-1; 14 nucleotides line up with TRBD2. The germline gives CDR1 MDHEN, CDR2 SYDVKM. The J segment lost 6 bases and the V segment lost 1 base, leaving 17 bases of the junction unmatched. The CDR3 covers 21 residues. The CDR3 loop reads CASSLFGTSGSWGQRANEQFF. CDR3 nucleotides: TGTGCCAGCAGTTTATTCGGGACTAGCGGGAGCTGGGGACAAAGGGCCAATGAGCAGTTCTTC.

The V gene is TRBV2, the J gene TRBJ1-6; no reliable D call. Germline V CDR1 and CDR2: SNHLY, FYNNEI. The ends were cut back, 4 bases at V and 8 bases at J, with 12 bases in the middle. The CDR3 covers 14 residues. The CDR3 sequence: CASSGRGGYSPLHF. The CDR3 DNA follows: TGTGCCAGCAGTGGGCGGGGAGGGTATTCACCCCTCCACTTT.

DNA for the CDR3: TGTGCCAGCAGCAAGGGGGAAATGACTGAAGCTTTCTTT. It is translated as CASSKGEMTEAFF. The chain carries TRBV27 and TRBJ1-1; D might be TRBD1 (6 bases). Looked up from germline, CDR1 is MNHEY and CDR2 is SMNVEV (reference sequence). The CDR3 loop spans 13 amino acids. Trimming shortened V by 6 bases and J by 5 bases, and 13 bases separated the two germline ends.

The CDR3 DNA reads TGCGCCAGCAGCTTGGGATGGAGCTCCTATAATTCACCCCTCCACTTT. Its translation is CASSLGWSSYNSPLHF. The chain couples TRBV5-1 to TRBJ1-6; D remains ambiguous. There are 16 residues in the CDR3. The ends were cut back, 0 bases at V and 0 bases at J, with 7 bases in the middle. Per germline, CDR1 SGHRS and CDR2 YFSETQ.

The CDR3 loop is CASSEREGRNEQFF. The DNA for the CDR3 is TGTGCCAGCAGTGAGCGGGAGGGCCGCAATGAGCAGTTCTTC. The chain recombines TRBV6-4 with TRBJ2-1; 9 bases agree with TRBD2. The CDR3 totals 14 residues. The J segment lost 6 bases and the V segment lost 3 bases, leaving 3 bases of the junction unmatched. The germline gives CDR1 MRHNA, CDR2 SNTAGT.